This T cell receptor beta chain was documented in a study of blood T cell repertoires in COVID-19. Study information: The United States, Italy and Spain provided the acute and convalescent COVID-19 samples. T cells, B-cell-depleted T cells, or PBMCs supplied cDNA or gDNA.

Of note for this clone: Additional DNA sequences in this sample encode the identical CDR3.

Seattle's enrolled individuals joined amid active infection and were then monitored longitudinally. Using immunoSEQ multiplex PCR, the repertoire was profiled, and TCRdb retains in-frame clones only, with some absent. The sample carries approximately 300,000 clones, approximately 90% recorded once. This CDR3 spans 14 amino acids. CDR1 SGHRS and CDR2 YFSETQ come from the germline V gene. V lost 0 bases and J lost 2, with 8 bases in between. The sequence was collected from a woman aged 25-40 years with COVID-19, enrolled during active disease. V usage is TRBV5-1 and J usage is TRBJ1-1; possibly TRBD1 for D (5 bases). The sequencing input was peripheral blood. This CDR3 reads CASSLGGRNTEAFF. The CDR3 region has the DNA TGCGCCAGCAGCTTGGGGGGCAGAAACACTGAAGCTTTCTTT.